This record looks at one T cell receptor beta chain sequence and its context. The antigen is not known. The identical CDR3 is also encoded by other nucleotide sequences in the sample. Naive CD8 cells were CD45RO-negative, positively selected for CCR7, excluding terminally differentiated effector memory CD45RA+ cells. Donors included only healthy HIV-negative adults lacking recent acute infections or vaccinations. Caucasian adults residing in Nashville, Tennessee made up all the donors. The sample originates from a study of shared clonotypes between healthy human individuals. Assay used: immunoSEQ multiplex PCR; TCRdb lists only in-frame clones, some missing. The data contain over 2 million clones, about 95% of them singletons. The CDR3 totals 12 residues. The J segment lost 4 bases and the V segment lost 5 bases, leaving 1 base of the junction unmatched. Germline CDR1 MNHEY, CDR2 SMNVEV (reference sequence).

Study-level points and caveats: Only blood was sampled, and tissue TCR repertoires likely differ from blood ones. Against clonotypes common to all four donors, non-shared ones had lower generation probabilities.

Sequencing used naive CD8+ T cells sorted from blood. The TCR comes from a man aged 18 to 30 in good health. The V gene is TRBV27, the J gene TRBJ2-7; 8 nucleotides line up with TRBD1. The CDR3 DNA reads TGTGCCAGCAGTGGACAGGGATACGAGCAGTACTTC. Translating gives CASSGQGYEQYF.